Following are 7 T cell receptor beta chains from one sample sequenced in a study of T cell changes during pregnancy in multiple sclerosis. Measured with immunoSEQ multiplex PCR; TCRdb has only the in-frame clones, and not every one. This repertoire shows 45,000 or so clones, 88% found once; its top ten account for about 6.3%. The source material was CD8+ T cells from peripheral blood mononuclear cells, sampled after pregnancy. These receptors came from a female donor in good health, enrolled as a control in a pregnancy study.

V is TRBV9 and J is TRBJ1-5; 7 nucleotides align to TRBD1. The CDR3 runs 15 residues. The germline V gene has CDR1 SGDLS and CDR2 YYNGEE. Unmatched junction bases numbered 3, after V lost 3 bases and J lost 0 bases. CDR3 in amino acids: CASSAGQLSNQPQHF. CDR3 coding DNA: TGTGCCAGCAGCGCGGGACAGCTTAGCAATCAGCCCCAGCATTTT.

The chain links TRBV21-1 to TRBJ1-4. TRBV21-1 is termed a pseudogene. The CDR3 extends over 17 amino acids. Here the CDR3 DNA reads TGTGCCAGCAGCAAAGGATGCGGGGGGCAGGTGGCTGAAAAACTGTTTTTT. Residues: CASSKGCGGQVAEKLFF.

This clone is medium-sized. Other nucleotide sequences in the sample specify the same CDR3. V is TRBV7-9 and J is TRBJ1-1, with a tentative D call TRBD1 (5 bases). The V gene lost 5 bases and the J gene lost 3 bases, with 10 bases spanning the gap. This CDR3 region has 13 residues. In germline, CDR1 is SEHNR, CDR2 FQNEAQ (reference sequence). The CDR3 DNA sequence: TGTGCCAGCAGCCCCACAGGTGACACTGAAGCTTTCTTT. This sequence encodes CASSPTGDTEAFF.

V and J are TRBV15 and TRBJ2-2; D perhaps matches TRBD1 (5 bases). CDR1 is LNHNV and CDR2 is YYDKDF in the germline V gene (reference sequence). This CDR3 is built from 15 residues. The V end lost 10 bases, the J end lost 1 base, and 16 bases lay between the germline ends. For the CDR3, the DNA is TGTGCCATTCCACGGCAGGGCCAGAACACCGGGGAGCTGTTTTTT. This translates into CAIPRQGQNTGELFF.

This rearrangement joins TRBV28 to TRBJ1-2; TRBD1 might be the D (6 bases). The V end lost 5 bases, the J end lost 5 bases, and 15 bases lay between the germline ends. The CDR3 runs 14 residues. Germline V lookup: CDR1 MDHEN, CDR2 SYDVKM. CDR3 in amino acids: CASSRTDPLYGYTF. CDR3 bases: TGTGCCAGCAGTCGGACAGATCCTCTGTATGGCTACACCTTC.

V and J are TRBV2 and TRBJ1-1; D possibly corresponds to TRBD1 (5 bases). Germline V gene sequence: CDR1 SNHLY, CDR2 FYNNEI. Trimming left V 3 bases short and J 5 bases short, with 16 bases between. The CDR3 consists of 15 residues. This chain's CDR3 is CASSDGAGGRTEAFF. Here the CDR3 DNA reads TGTGCCAGCAGTGACGGGGCGGGAGGGAGGACTGAAGCTTTCTTT.

The chain joins TRBV6-5 to TRBJ1-1; TRBD1 agrees at 9 bases. The CDR3 length is 13 residues. CDR1 and CDR2 from the germline V gene are MNHEY and SVGAGI. V lost 6 bases and J lost 4; bases outside the gene matches: 3. CDR3 sequence: CASRTGGVTEAFF. The DNA for the CDR3 is TGTGCCAGCAGAACAGGGGGCGTCACTGAAGCTTTCTTT.